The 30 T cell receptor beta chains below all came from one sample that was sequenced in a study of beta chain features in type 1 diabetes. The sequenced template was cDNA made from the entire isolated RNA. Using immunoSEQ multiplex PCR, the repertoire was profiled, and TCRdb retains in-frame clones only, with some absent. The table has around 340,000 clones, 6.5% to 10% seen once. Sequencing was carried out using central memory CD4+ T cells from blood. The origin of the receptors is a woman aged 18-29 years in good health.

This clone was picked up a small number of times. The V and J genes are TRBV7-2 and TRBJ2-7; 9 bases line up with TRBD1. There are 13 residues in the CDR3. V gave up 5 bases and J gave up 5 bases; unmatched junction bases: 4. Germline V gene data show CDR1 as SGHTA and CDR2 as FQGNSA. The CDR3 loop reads CASSLRDRDEQYF. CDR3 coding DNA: TGTGCCAGCAGCCTCAGGGACAGGGACGAGCAGTACTTC.

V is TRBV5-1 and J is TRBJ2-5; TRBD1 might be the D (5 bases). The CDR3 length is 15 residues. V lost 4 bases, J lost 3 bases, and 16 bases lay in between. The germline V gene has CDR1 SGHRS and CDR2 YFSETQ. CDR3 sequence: CASSNQGGWEETQYF. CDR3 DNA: TGCGCCAGCAGCAACCAGGGTGGATGGGAAGAGACCCAGTACTTC.

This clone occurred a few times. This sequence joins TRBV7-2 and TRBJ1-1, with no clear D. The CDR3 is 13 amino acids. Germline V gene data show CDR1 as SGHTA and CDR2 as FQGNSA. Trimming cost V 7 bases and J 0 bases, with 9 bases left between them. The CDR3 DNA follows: TGTGCCAGCACCTGGACGGTGAACACTGAAGCTTTCTTT. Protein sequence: CASTWTVNTEAFF.

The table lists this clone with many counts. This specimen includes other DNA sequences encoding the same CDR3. The DNA of the CDR3 is TGCGCCAGCAGCTTGGACGGGCCGAACACCGGGGAGCTGTTTTTT. It specifies CASSLDGPNTGELFF. This sequence joins TRBV5-1 and TRBJ2-2; D is undetermined. Trimming removed 0 bases at V and 0 bases at J, with 6 bases between. The CDR3 runs to 15 residues. The germline V gene has CDR1 SGHRS and CDR2 YFSETQ.

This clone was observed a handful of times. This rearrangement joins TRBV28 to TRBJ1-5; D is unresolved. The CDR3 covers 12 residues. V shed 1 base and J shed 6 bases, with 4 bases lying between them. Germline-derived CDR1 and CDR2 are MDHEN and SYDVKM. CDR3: CASSLSGQPQHF. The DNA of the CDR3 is TGTGCCAGCAGTTTATCTGGTCAGCCCCAGCATTTT. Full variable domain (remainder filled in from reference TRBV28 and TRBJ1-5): DVKVTQSSRYLVKRTGEKVFLECVQDMDHENMFWYRQDPGLGLRLIYFSYDVKMKEKGDIPEGYSVSREKKERFSLILESASTNQTSMYLCASSLSGQPQHFGDGTRLSIL.

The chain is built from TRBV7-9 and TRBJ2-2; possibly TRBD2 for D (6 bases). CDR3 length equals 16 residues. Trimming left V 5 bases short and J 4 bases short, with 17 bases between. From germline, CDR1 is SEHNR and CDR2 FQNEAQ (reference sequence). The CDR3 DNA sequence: TGTGCCAGCAGCGGACCATGGGGGGTCGGCACCGGGGAGCTGTTTTTT. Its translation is CASSGPWGVGTGELFF.

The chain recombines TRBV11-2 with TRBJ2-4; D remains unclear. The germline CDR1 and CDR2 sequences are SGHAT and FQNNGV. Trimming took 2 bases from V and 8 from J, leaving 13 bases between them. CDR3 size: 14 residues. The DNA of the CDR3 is TGTGCCAGCAGCTTATGGGGTCTCGGGCACATTCAGTACTTC. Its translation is CASSLWGLGHIQYF. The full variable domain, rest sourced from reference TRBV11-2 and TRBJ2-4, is EAGVAQSPRYKIIEKRQSVAFWCNPISGHATLYWYQQILGQGPKLLIQFQNNGVVDDSQLPKDRFSAERLKGVDSTLKIQPAKLEDSAVYLCASSLWGLGHIQYFGAGTRLSVL.

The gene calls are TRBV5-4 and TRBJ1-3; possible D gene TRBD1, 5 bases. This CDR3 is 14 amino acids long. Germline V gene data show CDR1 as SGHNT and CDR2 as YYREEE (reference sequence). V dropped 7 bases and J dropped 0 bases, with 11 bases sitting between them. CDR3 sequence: CASSGQYSGNTIYF. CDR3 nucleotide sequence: TGTGCCAGCTCAGGGCAGTACTCTGGAAACACCATATATTTT. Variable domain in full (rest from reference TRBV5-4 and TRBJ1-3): ETGVTQSPTHLIKTRGQQVTLRCSSQSGHNTVSWYQQALGQGPQFIFQYYREEENGRGNFPPRFSGLQFPNYSSELNVNALELDDSALYLCASSGQYSGNTIYFGEGSWLTVV.

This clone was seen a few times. For the CDR3, the DNA is TGTGCCAGCAGCCCCGGACTCTACCGTACCTGGGAGACCCAGTACTTC. Translation: CASSPGLYRTWETQYF. V is TRBV7-2 and J is TRBJ2-5; tentatively, D is TRBD2 (5 bases). The germline V gene encodes CDR1 SGHTA and CDR2 FQGNSA. The CDR3 covers 16 residues. V was trimmed by 5 bases and J by 5 bases, leaving 21 bases between them.

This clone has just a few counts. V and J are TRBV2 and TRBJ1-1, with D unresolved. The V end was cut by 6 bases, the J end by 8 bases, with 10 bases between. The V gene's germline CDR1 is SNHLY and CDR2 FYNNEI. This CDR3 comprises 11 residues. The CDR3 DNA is TGTGCCAGCAGGGGCGGAACCGAAGCTTTCTTT. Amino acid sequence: CASRGGTEAFF.

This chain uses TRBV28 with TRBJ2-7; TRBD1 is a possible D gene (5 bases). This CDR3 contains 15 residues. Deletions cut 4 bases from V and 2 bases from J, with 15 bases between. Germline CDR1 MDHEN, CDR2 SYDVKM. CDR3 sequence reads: CASSYRYPRTYEQYF. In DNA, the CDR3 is TGTGCCAGCAGTTACAGGTACCCGAGAACCTACGAGCAGTACTTC. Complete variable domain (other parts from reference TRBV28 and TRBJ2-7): DVKVTQSSRYLVKRTGEKVFLECVQDMDHENMFWYRQDPGLGLRLIYFSYDVKMKEKGDIPEGYSVSREKKERFSLILESASTNQTSMYLCASSYRYPRTYEQYFGPGTRLTVT.

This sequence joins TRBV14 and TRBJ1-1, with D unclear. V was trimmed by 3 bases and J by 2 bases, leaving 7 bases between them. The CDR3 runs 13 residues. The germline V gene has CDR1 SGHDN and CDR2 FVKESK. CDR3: CASSQDGNTEAFF. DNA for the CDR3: TGTGCCAGCAGCCAGGACGGTAACACTGAAGCTTTCTTT.

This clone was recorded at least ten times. This CDR3 is CASSLYPGGSDTGELFF. Written as DNA, the CDR3 is TGTGCCAGCAGCTTATACCCCGGCGGGAGCGACACCGGGGAGCTGTTTTTT. The chain joins TRBV11-2 to TRBJ2-2; 7 bases match TRBD2. V was clipped by 2 bases and J by 3 bases; unmatched bases: 9. Looked up from germline, CDR1 is SGHAT and CDR2 is FQNNGV. This CDR3 spans 17 amino acids.

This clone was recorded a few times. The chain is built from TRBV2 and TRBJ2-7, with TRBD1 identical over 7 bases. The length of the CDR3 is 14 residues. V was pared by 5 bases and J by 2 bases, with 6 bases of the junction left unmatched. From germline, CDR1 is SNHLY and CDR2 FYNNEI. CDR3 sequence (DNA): TGTGCCAGCAGTCAACAGGGGTGGCCCTACGAGCAGTACTTC. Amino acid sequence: CASSQQGWPYEQYF. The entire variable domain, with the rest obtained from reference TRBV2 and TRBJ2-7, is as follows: EPEVTQTPSHQVTQMGQEVILRCVPISNHLYFYWYRQILGQKVEFLVSFYNNEISEKSEIFDDQFSVERPDGSNFTLKIRSTKLEDSAMYFCASSQQGWPYEQYFGPGTRLTVT.

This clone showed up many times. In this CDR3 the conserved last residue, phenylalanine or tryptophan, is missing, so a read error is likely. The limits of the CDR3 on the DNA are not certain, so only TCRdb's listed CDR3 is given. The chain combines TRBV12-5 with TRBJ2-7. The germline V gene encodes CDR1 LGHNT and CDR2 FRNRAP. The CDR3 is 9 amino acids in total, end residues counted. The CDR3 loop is CASGLVVGL.

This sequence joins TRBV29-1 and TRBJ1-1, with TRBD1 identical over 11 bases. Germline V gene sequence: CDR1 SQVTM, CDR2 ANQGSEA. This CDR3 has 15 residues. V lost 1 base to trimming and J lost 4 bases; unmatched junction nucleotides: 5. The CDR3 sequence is CSVEGTGGSITEAFF. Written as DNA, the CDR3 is TGCAGCGTTGAAGGGACAGGGGGCTCAATCACTGAAGCTTTCTTT.

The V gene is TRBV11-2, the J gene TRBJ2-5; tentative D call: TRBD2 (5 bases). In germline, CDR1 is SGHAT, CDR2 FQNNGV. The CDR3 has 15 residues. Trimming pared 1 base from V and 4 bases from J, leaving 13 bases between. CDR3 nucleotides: TGTGCCAGCAGCTTAGGGGCTAGCTTCAGAGAGACCCAGTACTTC. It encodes CASSLGASFRETQYF.

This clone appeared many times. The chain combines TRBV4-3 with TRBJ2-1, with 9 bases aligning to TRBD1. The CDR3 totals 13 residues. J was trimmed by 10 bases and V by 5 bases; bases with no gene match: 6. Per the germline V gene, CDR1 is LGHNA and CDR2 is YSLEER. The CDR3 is CASSSQQGAEQFF. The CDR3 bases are TGCGCCAGCAGCTCTCAACAGGGGGCCGAGCAGTTCTTC.

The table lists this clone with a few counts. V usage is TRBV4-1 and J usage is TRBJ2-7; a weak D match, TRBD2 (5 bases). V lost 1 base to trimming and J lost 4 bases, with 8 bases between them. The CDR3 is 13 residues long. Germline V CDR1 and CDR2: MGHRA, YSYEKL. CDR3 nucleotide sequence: TGCGCCAGCAGCCAAGCTTCGGGGTACGAGCAGTACTTC. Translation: CASSQASGYEQYF.

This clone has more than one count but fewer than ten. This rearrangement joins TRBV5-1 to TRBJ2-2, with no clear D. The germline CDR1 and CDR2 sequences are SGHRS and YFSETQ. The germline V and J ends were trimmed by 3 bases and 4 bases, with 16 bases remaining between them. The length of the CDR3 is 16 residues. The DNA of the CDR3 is TGCGCCAGCAGCTCGGGCGGTTTTGGTACCACCGGGGAGCTGTTTTTT. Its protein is CASSSGGFGTTGELFF.

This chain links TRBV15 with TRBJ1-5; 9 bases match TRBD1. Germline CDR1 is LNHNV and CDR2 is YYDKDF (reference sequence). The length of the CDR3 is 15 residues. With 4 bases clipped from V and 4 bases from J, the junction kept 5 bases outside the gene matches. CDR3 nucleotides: TGTGCCACCAGCAACCTAGGACAGGGGAATCAGCCCCAGCATTTT. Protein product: CATSNLGQGNQPQHF.

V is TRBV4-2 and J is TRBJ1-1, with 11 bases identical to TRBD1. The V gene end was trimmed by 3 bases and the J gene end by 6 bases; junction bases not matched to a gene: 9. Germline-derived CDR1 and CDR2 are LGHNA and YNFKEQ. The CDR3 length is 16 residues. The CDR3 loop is CASSHHGQGAVAEAFF. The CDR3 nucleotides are TGTGCCAGCAGCCATCACGGACAGGGGGCCGTCGCTGAAGCTTTCTTT.

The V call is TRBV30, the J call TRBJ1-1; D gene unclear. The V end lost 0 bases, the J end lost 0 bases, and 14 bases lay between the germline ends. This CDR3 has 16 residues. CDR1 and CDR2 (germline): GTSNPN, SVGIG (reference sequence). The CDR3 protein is CAWSVCRLILNTEAFF. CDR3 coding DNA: TGTGCCTGGAGTGTTTGTCGACTAATCTTGAACACTGAAGCTTTCTTT.

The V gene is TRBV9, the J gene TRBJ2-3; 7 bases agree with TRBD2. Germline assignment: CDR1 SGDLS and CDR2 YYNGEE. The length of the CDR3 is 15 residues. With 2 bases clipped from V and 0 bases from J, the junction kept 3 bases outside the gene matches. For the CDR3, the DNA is TGTGCCAGCAGCGTTACTAGCGAAAGCACAGATACGCAGTATTTT. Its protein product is CASSVTSESTDTQYF. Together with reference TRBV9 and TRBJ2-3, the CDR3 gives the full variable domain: DSGVTQTPKHLITATGQRVTLRCSPRSGDLSVYWYQQSLDQGLQFLIQYYNGEERAKGNILERFSAQQFPDLHSELNLSSLELGDSALYFCASSVTSESTDTQYFGPGTRLTVL.

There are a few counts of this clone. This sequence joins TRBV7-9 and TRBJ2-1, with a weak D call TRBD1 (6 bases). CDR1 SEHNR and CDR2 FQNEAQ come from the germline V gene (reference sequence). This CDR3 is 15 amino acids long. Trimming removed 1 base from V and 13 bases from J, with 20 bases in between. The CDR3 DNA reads TGTGCCAGCAGCTTAGGTACAACAGCGAGGGGGAATCAGTTCTTC. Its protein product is CASSLGTTARGNQFF.

This CDR3 is CASSLVGGGNYEQYF. The DNA of the CDR3 is TGTGCCAGCAGCTTAGTTGGAGGGGGGAACTACGAGCAGTACTTC. The chain combines TRBV7-2 with TRBJ2-7, with D perhaps assigned TRBD1 or TRBD2 (6 bases each). V lost 1 base and J 3 bases, leaving 13 bases between the germline ends. Germline CDR1 and CDR2: SGHTA and FQGNSA. This CDR3 region has 15 residues.

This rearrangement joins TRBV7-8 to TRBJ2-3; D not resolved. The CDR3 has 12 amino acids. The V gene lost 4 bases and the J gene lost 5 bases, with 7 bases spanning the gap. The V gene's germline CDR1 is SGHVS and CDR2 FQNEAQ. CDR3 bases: TGTGCCAGCAGCTCATCCGGAGATACGCAGTATTTT. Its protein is CASSSSGDTQYF. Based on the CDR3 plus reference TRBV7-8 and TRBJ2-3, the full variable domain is GAGVSQSPRYKVAKRGQDVALRCDPISGHVSLFWYQQALGQGPEFLTYFQNEAQLDKSGLPSDRFFAERPEGSVSTLKIQRTQQEDSAVYLCASSSSGDTQYFGPGTRLTVL.

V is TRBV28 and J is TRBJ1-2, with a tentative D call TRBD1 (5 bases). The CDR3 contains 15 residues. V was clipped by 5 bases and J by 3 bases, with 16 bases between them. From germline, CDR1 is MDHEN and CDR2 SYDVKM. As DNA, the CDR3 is TGTGCCAGCAGTGCCTCAGCGGGGGTTGACTATGGCTACACCTTC. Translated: CASSASAGVDYGYTF.

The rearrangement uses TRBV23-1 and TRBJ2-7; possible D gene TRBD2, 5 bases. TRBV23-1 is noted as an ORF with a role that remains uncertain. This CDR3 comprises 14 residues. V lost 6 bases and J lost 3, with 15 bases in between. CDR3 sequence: CASSHVREFYEQYF. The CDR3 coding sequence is TGCGCCAGCAGCCACGTCCGGGAATTCTACGAGCAGTACTTC.

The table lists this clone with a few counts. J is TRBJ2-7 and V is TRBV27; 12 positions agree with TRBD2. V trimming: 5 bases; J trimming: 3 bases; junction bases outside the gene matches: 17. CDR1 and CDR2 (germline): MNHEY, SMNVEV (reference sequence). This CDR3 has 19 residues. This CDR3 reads CASSPASGRGLGGNYEQYF. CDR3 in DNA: TGTGCCAGCAGTCCTGCTAGCGGGAGGGGACTAGGTGGAAACTACGAGCAGTACTTC.